This T cell receptor (beta chain) appears in the sequencing data of a study of cytomegalovirus exposure and HLA in healthy donors. Study-wide results and caveats: In an earlier analysis, in some 500 donors, most V segments appeared productive either ~90% or ~30% of the time. Later on, an analysis found that several of the most significant clusters appeared to be linked to common viral pathogens, which included parvovirus B19. Cytomegalovirus-associated TCR beta chains were listed, numbering some 150.

To note about this clone: As yet, its antigen is unknown.

The primer mix had 60 Vbeta and 13 Jbeta primers. Original processing notes: As a later analysis found, there were about 80 million unique TCR beta chains, of which 8.5 million to 13 million were shared. The repertoire was sequenced with immunoSEQ multiplex PCR; TCRdb's copy has only in-frame clones and lacks some. The DNA was the basis for D and trimming; V, J and clone size are from that table. This table has about 140,000 clones, less than 90% appearing once. The sequence was obtained from a boy aged 2 to 10 in good health and CMV-seronegative. The sequenced sample was PBMCs.

CDR3 DNA: TGCAGCGCTCCAGACAGGGGCACTGAAGCTTTCTTT. Protein sequence: CSAPDRGTEAFF. The genes are TRBV29-1 and TRBJ1-1, with 8 nucleotides matching TRBD1. This CDR3 is 12 amino acids long. Germline V gives CDR1 SQVTM, CDR2 ANQGSEA. V lost 7 bases to trimming and J lost 4 bases; unmatched junction nucleotides: 5.